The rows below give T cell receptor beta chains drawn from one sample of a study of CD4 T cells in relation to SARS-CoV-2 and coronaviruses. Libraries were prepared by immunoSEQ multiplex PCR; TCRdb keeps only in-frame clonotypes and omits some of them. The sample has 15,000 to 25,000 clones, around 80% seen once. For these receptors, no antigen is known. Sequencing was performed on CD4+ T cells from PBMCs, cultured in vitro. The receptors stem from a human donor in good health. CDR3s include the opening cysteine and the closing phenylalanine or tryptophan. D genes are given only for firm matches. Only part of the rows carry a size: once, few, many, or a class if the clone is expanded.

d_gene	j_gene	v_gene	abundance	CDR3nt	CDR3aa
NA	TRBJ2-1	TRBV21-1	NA	TGTGCCAGCAGCAAAGAGACTAGTCAATCCTACAATGAGCAGTTCTTC	CASSKETSQSYNEQFF
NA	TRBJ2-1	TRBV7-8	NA	TGTGCCAGCAGCTTAGGCCTCGTCAATGAGCAGTTCTTC	CASSLGLVNEQFF
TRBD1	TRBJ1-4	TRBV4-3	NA	TGCGCCAGCAGCCAAACAGGGGCGGATGAAAAACTGTTTTTT	CASSQTGADEKLFF
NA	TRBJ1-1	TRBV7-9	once	TGTGCCAGCAGCGGGGGAGCGGGACAAAAGGGGACTGAAGCTTTCTTT	CASSGGAGQKGTEAFF
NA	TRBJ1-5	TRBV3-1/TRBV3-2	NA	TGTGCCAGCAGCCTCACAAAGGGACAATATAGCAATCAGCCCCAGCATTTT	CASSLTKGQYSNQPQHF
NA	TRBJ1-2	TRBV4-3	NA	TGCGCCAGCAGCCAAGATGGGGGGCAGGGCTATGGCTACACCTTC	CASSQDGGQGYGYTF
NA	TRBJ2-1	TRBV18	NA	TGTGCCACCCTTTCCACCGTAGCGAGCACCTACAATGAGCAGTTCTTC	CATLSTVASTYNEQFF
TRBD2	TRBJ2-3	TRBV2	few	TGTGCCAGCATCAGAGCGGGGGGGACAGATACGCAGTATTTT	CASIRAGGTDTQYF
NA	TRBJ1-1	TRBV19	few	TGTGCCAGTAGTATTAGTGGTTCGAGAGGGACTGAAGCTTTCTTT	CASSISGSRGTEAFF
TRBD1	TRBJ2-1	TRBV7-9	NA	TGTGCCAGCAGACCCAAGGACAGGGTCGGCAATGAGCAGTTCTTC	CASRPKDRVGNEQFF
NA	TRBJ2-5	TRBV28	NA	TGTGCCAGCAAGGGGGTGGAGACCCAGTACTTC	CASKGVETQYF
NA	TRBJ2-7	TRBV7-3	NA	TGTGCCAGCAGCTTACTCCCAGGGACCTACGAGCAGTACTTC	CASSLLPGTYEQYF
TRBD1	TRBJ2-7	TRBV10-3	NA	TGTGCCATCAGTGAGCAAACCCCGGGACAGGGGAACGAGCAGTACTTC	CAISEQTPGQGNEQYF
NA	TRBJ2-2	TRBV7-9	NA	TGTGCCAGCAGCTTGAGGGGAAACACCGGGGAGCTGTTTTTT	CASSLRGNTGELFF
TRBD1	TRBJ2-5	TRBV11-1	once	TGTGCCAGCAACCAGAAGACAGGGCAAGAGACCCAGTACTTC	CASNQKTGQETQYF
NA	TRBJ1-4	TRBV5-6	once	TGTGCCAGCAGCTTTTCTATTAATGAAAAACTGTTTTTT	CASSFSINEKLFF
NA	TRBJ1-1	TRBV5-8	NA	TGTGCCAGTGTGGGATTCTACAGGAACACTGAAGCTTTCTTT	CASVGFYRNTEAFF
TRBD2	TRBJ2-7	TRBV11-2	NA	TGTGCCAGCAGCTTATGGGGGGGGTCTGCTTACTACGAGCAGTACTTC	CASSLWGGSAYYEQYF
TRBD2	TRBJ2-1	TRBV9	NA	TGTGCCAGCAGCGTAGCTAGCCGGGGGGGCCAGAATGAGCAGTTCTTC	CASSVASRGGQNEQFF
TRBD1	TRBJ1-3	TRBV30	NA	TGTGCCTCGTCGTACCCCGGGACAGGGGGCTCCAGGACCCGAAACACCATATATTTT	CASSYPGTGGSRTRNTIYF
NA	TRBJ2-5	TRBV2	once	TGTGCCAGCAGGAAGGGACGCAACAAGGAGACCCAGTACTTC	CASRKGRNKETQYF
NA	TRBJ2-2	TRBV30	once	TGTGCCTGGAACCTCTCGCCGAGGGCCGGGGAGCTGTTTTTT	CAWNLSPRAGELFF
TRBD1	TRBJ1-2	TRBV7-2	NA	TGTGCCAGCAGCCTAGCCCCGGGACAGGGGAATGGCTACACCTTC	CASSLAPGQGNGYTF
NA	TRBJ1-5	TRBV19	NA	TGTGCCAGTAGTATGCGAGGACGGGGGGATCAGCCCCAGCATTTT	CASSMRGRGDQPQHF
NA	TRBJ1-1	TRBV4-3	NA	TGCGCCAGCAGCCAAGATAGGCTTGTTGCGGGAGCTTTCTTT	CASSQDRLVAGAFF
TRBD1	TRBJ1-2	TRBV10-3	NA	TGTGCCGTACAGGGGGATAACTATGGCTACACCTTC	CAVQGDNYGYTF
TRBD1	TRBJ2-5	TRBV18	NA	TGTGCCAGCTCACCAGGGACAGGCCCACAAGAGACCCAGTACTTC	CASSPGTGPQETQYF
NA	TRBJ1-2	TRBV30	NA	TGTGCCTGGAGTGTACGAGGGGATTATGGCTACACCTTC	CAWSVRGDYGYTF
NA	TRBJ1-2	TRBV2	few	TGTGCCAGCAGGGGGAGGGAGGGAGGCTACACCTTC	CASRGREGGYTF
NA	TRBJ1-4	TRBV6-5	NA	TGTGCCAGCAGAACAGGGAATGAAAAACTGTTTTTT	CASRTGNEKLFF
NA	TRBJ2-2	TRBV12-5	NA	TGTGCTAGTGTCTCATCTGTGGGTTTCACCGGGGAGCTGTTTTTT	CASVSSVGFTGELFF
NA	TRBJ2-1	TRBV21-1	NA	TGTGCCAGCAGCAAAGATAGGCGGGGGGCCACTGTGGATGAGCAGTTCTTC	CASSKDRRGATVDEQFF
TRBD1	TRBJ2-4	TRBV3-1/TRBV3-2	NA	TGTGCCAGCAGCCGCGGACAGGTTCAGTACTTC	CASSRGQVQYF
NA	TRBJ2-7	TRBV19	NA	TGTGCCAGTAGTATATGGGCCCGGGACACTGACGAGCAGTACTTC	CASSIWARDTDEQYF
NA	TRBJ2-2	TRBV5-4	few	TGTGCCAGCAGCCGGCTAGGACTAAACACCGGGGAGCTGTTTTTT	CASSRLGLNTGELFF
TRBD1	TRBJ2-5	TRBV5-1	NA	TGCGCCAGCAGCCTTGGGACAGGGGGGCAGACCCAGTACTTC	CASSLGTGGQTQYF
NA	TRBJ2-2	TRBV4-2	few	TGTGCCAGCAGCCCGGGGCCAGGGGACACCGGGGAGCTGTTTTTT	CASSPGPGDTGELFF
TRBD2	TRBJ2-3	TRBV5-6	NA	TGTGCCAGCAGCATCCCTACTAGCGGGGGGGCAGATACGCAGTATTTT	CASSIPTSGGADTQYF
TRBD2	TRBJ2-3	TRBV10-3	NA	TGTGCCATCAGTGGGACTAGCCTCACAGATACGCAGTATTTT	CAISGTSLTDTQYF
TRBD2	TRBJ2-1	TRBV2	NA	TGTGCCAGCAGTGAAACGGGGGGGTCCTACAATGAGCAGTTCTTC	CASSETGGSYNEQFF
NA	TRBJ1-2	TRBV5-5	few	TGTGCCAGCAGCTTGAATCTAGGCGGCTACACCTTC	CASSLNLGGYTF
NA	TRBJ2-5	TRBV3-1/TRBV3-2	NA	TGTGCCAGCAGCCCCCAGGCTGCGGAGACCCAGTACTTC	CASSPQAAETQYF
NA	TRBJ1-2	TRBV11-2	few	TGTGCCAGCAGCGGCGGGCCGAACTATGGCTACACCTTC	CASSGGPNYGYTF
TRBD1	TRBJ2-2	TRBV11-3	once	TGTGCCAGCAGCTCCGGGACAGTCACCGGGGAGCTGTTTTTT	CASSSGTVTGELFF
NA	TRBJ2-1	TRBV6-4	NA	TGTGCCACCCGGGCCCTGGGGAACAATGAGCAGTTCTTC	CATRALGNNEQFF
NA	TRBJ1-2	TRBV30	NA	TGTGCCTGGATAAGGGCTCAACGCGTGGATGGCTACACCTTC	CAWIRAQRVDGYTF
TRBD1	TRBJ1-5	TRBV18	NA	TGTGCCAGCTCCCCAGGACAGGGAATTAGCAATCAGCCCCAGCATTTT	CASSPGQGISNQPQHF
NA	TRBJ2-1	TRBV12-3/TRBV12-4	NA	TGTGCCAGCTCGCGGGGATACAATGAGCAGTTCTTC	CASSRGYNEQFF